The clone carrying this TCR beta chain was counted between two and nine times. Its antigen is not known. Per the germline V gene, CDR1 is GTSNPN and CDR2 is SVGIG (reference sequence). The CDR3 sequence is 12 residues long. The V end lost 4 bases, the J end lost 6 bases, and 12 bases lay between the germline ends. The data originate from a study of T-cell memory formation after mild COVID-19. TCRdb ran MiXCR on the 5' RACE reads and lists one entry per CDR3 protein. The sample comprises about 440,000 distinct CDR3 sequences, around 19% of which are singletons, and approximately 8.1% rests with the top ten. Findings and caveats of the study: The study found balanced CD4/CD8 in clones contracting day 15 to 85 and a CD4+ lean in later expanders. Memory sampled before infection contained some responding clones, suggesting cross-reactive memory joined. Shrinking CD4+ clones resided mostly in CM and EM, and CD8+ ones in EMRA.

This sequence joins TRBV30 and TRBJ1-1; a weak D match, TRBD1 (6 bases). This receptor was identified in an adult woman who had mild COVID-19 (a few samples of this study predate the infection). Cell type and time point are not known. Sequencing was done on a sample of PBMCs or a T cell subset sorted from them (not recorded which). The CDR3 here is CAWTGDDAEAFF. CDR3 DNA: TGTGCCTGGACAGGGGACGACGCTGAAGCTTTCTTT.